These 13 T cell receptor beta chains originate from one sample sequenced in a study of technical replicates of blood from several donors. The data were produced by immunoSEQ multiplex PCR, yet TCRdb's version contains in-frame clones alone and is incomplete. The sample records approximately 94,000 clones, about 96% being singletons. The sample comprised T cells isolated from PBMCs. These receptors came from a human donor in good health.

The chain's CDR3 is CASSTEIPGETQYF. CDR3 sequence (DNA): TGTGCCAGCTCTACCGAGATTCCCGGGGAGACCCAGTACTTC. The chain employs TRBV18 and TRBJ2-5; D gene ambiguous. The CDR3 contains 14 residues. V was cut by 6 bases and J by 5 bases, with 16 bases left in between. The germline V gene encodes CDR1 KGHSH and CDR2 LQKENI.

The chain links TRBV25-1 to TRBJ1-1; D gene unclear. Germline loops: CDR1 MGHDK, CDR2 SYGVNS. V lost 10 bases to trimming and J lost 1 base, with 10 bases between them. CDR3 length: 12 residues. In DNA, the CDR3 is TGTGCCACCCCACGGGGGAACACTGAAGCTTTCTTT. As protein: CATPRGNTEAFF.

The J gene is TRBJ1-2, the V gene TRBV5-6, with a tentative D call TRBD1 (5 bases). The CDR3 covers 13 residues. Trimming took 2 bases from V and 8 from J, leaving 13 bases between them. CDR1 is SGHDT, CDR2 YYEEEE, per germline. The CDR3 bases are TGTGCCAGCAGCTTCGGGCAGGGCAGGGGCTACACCTTC. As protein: CASSFGQGRGYTF.

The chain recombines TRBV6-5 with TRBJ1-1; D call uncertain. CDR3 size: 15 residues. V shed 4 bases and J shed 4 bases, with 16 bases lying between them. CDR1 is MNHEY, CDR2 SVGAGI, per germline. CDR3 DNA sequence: TGTGCCAGCAGTTTTGGCGGCCTTTACTTCACTGAAGCTTTCTTT. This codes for CASSFGGLYFTEAFF.

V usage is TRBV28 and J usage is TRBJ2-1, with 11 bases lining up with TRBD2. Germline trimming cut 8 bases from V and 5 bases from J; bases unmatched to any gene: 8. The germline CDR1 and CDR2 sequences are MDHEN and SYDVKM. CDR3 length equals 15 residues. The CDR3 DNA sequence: TGTGCCAGCCCCCCTACTAGCGGGAGAAACAATGAGCAGTTCTTC. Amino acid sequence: CASPPTSGRNNEQFF.

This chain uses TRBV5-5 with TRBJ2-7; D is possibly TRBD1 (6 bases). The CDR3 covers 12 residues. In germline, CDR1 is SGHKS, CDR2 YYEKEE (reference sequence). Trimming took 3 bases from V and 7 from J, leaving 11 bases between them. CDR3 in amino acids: CASSSTGKEQYF. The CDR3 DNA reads TGTGCCAGCAGCTCCACAGGGAAGGAGCAGTACTTC.

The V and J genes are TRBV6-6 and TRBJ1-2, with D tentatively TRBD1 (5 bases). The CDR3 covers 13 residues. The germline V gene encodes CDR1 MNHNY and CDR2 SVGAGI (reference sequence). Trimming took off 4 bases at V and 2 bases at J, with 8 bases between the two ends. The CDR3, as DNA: TGTGCCAGCAGTTCAGACAGCAACTATGGCTACACCTTC. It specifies CASSSDSNYGYTF.

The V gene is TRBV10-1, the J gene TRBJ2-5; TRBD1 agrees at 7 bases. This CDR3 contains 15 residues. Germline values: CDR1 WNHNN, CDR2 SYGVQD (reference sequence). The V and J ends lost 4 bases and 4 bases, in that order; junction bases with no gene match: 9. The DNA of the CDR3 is TGCGCCAGCAGTGGTCTGGGACAGCGTGGAGAGACCCAGTACTTC. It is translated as CASSGLGQRGETQYF.

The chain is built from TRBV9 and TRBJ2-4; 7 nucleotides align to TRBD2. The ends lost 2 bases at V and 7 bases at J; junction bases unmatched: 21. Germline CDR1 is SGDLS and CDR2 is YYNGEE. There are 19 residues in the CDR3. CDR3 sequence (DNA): TGTGCCAGCAGCGTCGATTCTGCTCCGGGAGGTGACCGCCGGAACATTCAGTACTTC. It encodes CASSVDSAPGGDRRNIQYF.

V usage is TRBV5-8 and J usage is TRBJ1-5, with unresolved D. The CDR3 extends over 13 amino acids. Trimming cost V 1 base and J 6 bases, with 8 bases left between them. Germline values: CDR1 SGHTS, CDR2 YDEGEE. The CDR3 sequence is CASSLQRAQPQHF. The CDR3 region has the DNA TGTGCCAGCAGCTTGCAGAGGGCTCAGCCCCAGCATTTT.

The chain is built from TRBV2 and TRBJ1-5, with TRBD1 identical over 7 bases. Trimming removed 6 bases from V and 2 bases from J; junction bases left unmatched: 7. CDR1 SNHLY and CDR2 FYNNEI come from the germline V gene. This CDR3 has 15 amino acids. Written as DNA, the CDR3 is TGTGCCAGCAGCGCGGGACAGAGTGGCAATCAGCCCCAGCATTTT. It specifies CASSAGQSGNQPQHF.

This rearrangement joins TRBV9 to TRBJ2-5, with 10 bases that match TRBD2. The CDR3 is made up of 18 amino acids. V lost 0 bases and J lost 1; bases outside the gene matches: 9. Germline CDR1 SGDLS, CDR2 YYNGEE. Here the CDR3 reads CASSVAPSGSPSQETQYF. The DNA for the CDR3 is TGTGCCAGCAGCGTAGCGCCTAGCGGGAGTCCCAGCCAAGAGACCCAGTACTTC.

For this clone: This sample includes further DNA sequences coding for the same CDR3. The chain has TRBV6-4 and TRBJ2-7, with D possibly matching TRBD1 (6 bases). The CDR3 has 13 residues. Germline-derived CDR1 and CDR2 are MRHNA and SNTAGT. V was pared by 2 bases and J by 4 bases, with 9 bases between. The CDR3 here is CASSDGQGYEQYF. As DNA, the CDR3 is TGTGCCAGCAGTGACGGGCAGGGGTACGAGCAGTACTTC.